This T cell receptor beta chain was sequenced for a study of T cells expressing NK-cell markers. Study-wide results and caveats: Specificity for HCMV among expanded NKG2C+ T cell clones was not established. Topping the CD3+CD56-NKG2C+ fraction as well were these clonotypes, in a few donors.

Per the germline V gene, CDR1 is SEHNR and CDR2 is FQNEAQ (reference sequence). The CDR3 contains 14 residues. Of note for this clonotype: Its antigen is as yet unknown.

Making the TCR beta cDNA relied on 5'RACE template switching with UMIs. One entry per CDR3 protein, without DNA, is what TCRdb gives after re-calling the 5' RACE reads. Seen in this sample are some 150,000 distinct CDR3 sequences; the ten most common clones hold around a third. The sample comprised blood T cells: a sorted CD56 or NKG2C T cell subset, CD4+ or CD8+ T cells, or bulk PBMC T cells (not recorded which). The J gene is TRBJ2-1, the V gene TRBV7-9. The origin of this receptor is a woman in her forties or fifties in good health. The CDR3 here is CASSLLGNDNEQFF.